This section outlines one TCR beta chain sequence together with its context. The target of this receptor is not known. It has no much larger one-base neighbor in the sample; base qualities were not kept. The library was generated by the immunoSEQ multiplex PCR assay. TCRdb's version of the immuneACCESS table is confined to in-frame rearrangements and falls short of the full clone set. An unresolved V gene accounts for under half of the shortfall where checked; the remainder is of unknown origin. The sample table holds under 200,000 clones, of which just over 85% were seen once. The ten top clones hold roughly 5% of the sample. The source of the sample is a study of control samples from healthy donors and cancer patients (dated by TCRdb to 2020 to 2022). CDR1 SGHRS and CDR2 YFSETQ are derived from the germline V gene. V loses 4 bases of germline sequence and J loses 2 bases, and the interval between the two ends is 19 bases. The CDR3 runs 16 amino acids, cysteine and phenylalanine included. Only CDR3 DNA is held: 48 bases, read in frame from base 1.

This receptor was identified in a woman aged 25 to 39 in good health. The sample taken for sequencing was blood. This chain is built from TRBV5-1 and TRBJ2-7; a weak D assignment points to TRBD1 (6 bases agree). The CDR3 protein is CASSAKQGPLTYEQYF. The sequenced DNA: TGCGCCAGCAGCGCCAAACAGGGCCCGTTAACCTACGAGCAGTACTTC.